Presented here are 7 T cell receptor beta chains from one specimen sequenced in a study of OX40 agonist ivuxolimab in advanced cancers. Method: immunoSEQ multiplex PCR; TCRdb's copy keeps in-frame clones and lacks some. Seen here are 39,000 or so clones, just under 90% observed once, and the top ten hold around 40%. The sample here was CD4+ or CD8+ T cells sorted from blood, taken in a trial of the OX40 agonist ivuxolimab. These receptors were obtained from an adult with an advanced solid tumor such as melanoma, head and neck, liver or kidney cancer.

This chain uses TRBV19 with TRBJ2-3; 9 bases are shared with TRBD1. V lost 3 bases to trimming and J lost 4 bases; unmatched junction nucleotides: 8. This CDR3 is 16 amino acids long. In germline, CDR1 is LNHDA, CDR2 SQIVND (reference sequence). In DNA, the CDR3 is TGTGCCAGTAGTATGGGACAGGGTACGGCAGCAGATACGCAGTATTTT. This encodes CASSMGQGTAADTQYF.

The chain carries TRBV28 and TRBJ1-5; D unclear. V was pared by 6 bases and J by 3 bases, with 6 bases between. Germline-derived CDR1 and CDR2 are MDHEN and SYDVKM. The CDR3 is made up of 12 amino acids. CDR3 residues: CASRGNNQPQHF. The DNA for the CDR3 is TGTGCCAGCAGAGGAAACAATCAGCCCCAGCATTTT.

V usage is TRBV2 and J usage is TRBJ2-1; 8 positions match TRBD2. There are 15 residues in the CDR3. Germline trimming cut 1 base from V and 6 bases from J; bases unmatched to any gene: 5. CDR1 and CDR2 (germline): SNHLY, FYNNEI. CDR3 protein: CASSEGGGPVNEQFF. CDR3 DNA: TGTGCCAGCAGTGAAGGCGGGGGGCCAGTCAATGAGCAGTTCTTC.

The V and J genes are TRBV12-5 and TRBJ2-7; 13 nucleotides line up with TRBD2. This CDR3 is 17 amino acids long. The J segment lost 5 bases and the V segment lost 1 base, leaving 8 bases of the junction unmatched. CDR1 and CDR2 (germline): LGHNT, FRNRAP. The CDR3 region is CASGLGHPTSGRNEQYF. The CDR3 DNA reads TGTGCTAGTGGTTTGGGACATCCGACTAGCGGGAGGAACGAGCAGTACTTC. The complete variable domain, with remaining parts taken from reference TRBV12-5 and TRBJ2-7, reads DARVTQTPRHKVTEMGQEVTMRCQPILGHNTVFWYRQTMMQGLELLAYFRNRAPLDDSGMPKDRFSAEMPDATLATLKIQPSEPRDSAVYFCASGLGHPTSGRNEQYFGPGTRLTVT.

V is TRBV7-8 and J is TRBJ2-2, with TRBD2 matching 11 bases. The V gene's germline CDR1 is SGHVS and CDR2 FQNEAQ. This CDR3 comprises 15 residues. The J segment lost 5 bases and the V segment lost 5 bases, leaving 4 bases of the junction unmatched. The CDR3 DNA is TGTGCCAGCAGCCTACTAGCGGGAGAGACCGGGGAGCTGTTTTTT. Amino acids: CASSLLAGETGELFF.

The rearrangement joins TRBV7-7 to TRBJ2-1; TRBD2 matches 11 bases. Germline CDR1 SSHAT, CDR2 FNYEAQ (reference sequence). V trimming: 3 bases; J trimming: 8 bases; junction bases outside the gene matches: 6. This CDR3 has 15 amino acids. CDR3 residues: CASSLNSGRADEQFF. Written as DNA, the CDR3 is TGTGCCAGCAGCTTGAATAGCGGGAGGGCCGATGAGCAGTTCTTC. Using reference TRBV7-7 and TRBJ2-1 for the parts outside the CDR3, the full variable domain is GAGVSQSPRYKVTKRGQDVTLRCDPISSHATLYWYQQALGQGPEFLTYFNYEAQPDKSGLPSDRFSAERPEGSISTLTIQRTEQRDSAMYRCASSLNSGRADEQFFGPGTRLTVL.

The CDR3 coding sequence is TGTGCCATTCAAGCACAGGGGGCTGCAGATACGCAGTATTTT. It encodes CAIQAQGAADTQYF. The chain has TRBV10-3 and TRBJ2-3, with 9 bases lining up with TRBD1. The V gene's germline CDR1 is ENHRY and CDR2 SYGVKD. Germline trimming cut 9 bases from V and 4 bases from J; bases unmatched to any gene: 8. The CDR3 contains 14 residues.